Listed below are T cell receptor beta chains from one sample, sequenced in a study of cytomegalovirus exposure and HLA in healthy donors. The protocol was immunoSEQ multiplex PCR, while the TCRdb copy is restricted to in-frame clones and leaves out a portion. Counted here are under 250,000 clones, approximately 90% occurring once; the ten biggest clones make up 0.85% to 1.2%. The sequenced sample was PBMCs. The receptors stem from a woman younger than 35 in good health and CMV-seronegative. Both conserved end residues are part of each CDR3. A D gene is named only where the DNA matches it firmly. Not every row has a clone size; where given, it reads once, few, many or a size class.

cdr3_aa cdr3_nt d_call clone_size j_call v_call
CATSREGSPNEKPFF TGTGCCACCAGCAGAGAGGGCAGCCCTAATGAAAAACCGTTTTTT NA NA TRBJ1-4 TRBV15
CASSPRQGPDTQYF TGTGCCAGCAGTCCCCGACAGGGCCCAGATACGCAGTATTTT TRBD1 NA TRBJ2-3 TRBV27
CASSEARRLRDEQYF TGTGCCAGCAGTGAAGCGCGGAGACTGAGGGACGAGCAGTACTTC NA NA TRBJ2-7 TRBV6-1
CASSLDVYAEQYF TGTGCCAGCAGCTTGGACGTTTACGCGGAGCAGTACTTC NA NA TRBJ2-7 TRBV5-6
CAITSVGQSGTEAFF TGTGCCATCACCTCCGTGGGACAGTCGGGCACTGAAGCTTTCTTT TRBD1 NA TRBJ1-1 TRBV10-3
CASSLIPGGAGITGELFF TGTGCCAGCAGCTTAATTCCCGGAGGAGCGGGAATCACCGGGGAGCTGTTTTTT TRBD2 NA TRBJ2-2 TRBV7-6
CASSLTAGGTYNEQFF TGCGCCAGCAGCTTGACGGCGGGAGGCACTTACAATGAGCAGTTCTTC TRBD2 NA TRBJ2-1 TRBV5-1
CASSGRTGPGNTIYF TGTGCCAGCAGTGGTCGGACAGGGCCTGGAAACACCATATATTTT TRBD1 NA TRBJ1-3 TRBV6-1
CASSRAGEQYF TGTGCCAGCAGTCGAGCGGGCGAGCAGTACTTC NA NA TRBJ2-7 TRBV6-5
CASSLLGQGIIDEQYF TGTGCCAGCAGTTTATTGGGACAGGGGATAATCGACGAGCAGTACTTC TRBD1 NA TRBJ2-7 TRBV27
CASSLRLAGVTGELFF TGCGCCAGCAGCTTACGACTAGCGGGAGTCACCGGGGAGCTGTTTTTT TRBD2 NA TRBJ2-2 TRBV4-1
CASSKEEEGGASEETQYF TGTGCCAGCAGCAAAGAGGAGGAAGGGGGCGCGTCGGAAGAGACCCAGTACTTC NA NA TRBJ2-5 TRBV21-1
CASSPWGTRSPEQYF TGTGCCAGCAGTCCATGGGGGACTAGAAGCCCCGAGCAGTACTTC TRBD2 NA TRBJ2-7 TRBV27
CASSDQGTDTQYF TGTGCCAGCAGTGACCAGGGAACAGATACGCAGTATTTT NA NA TRBJ2-3 TRBV6-1
CASSREMNTEAFF TGTGCCAGCAGTCGAGAGATGAACACTGAAGCTTTCTTT NA NA TRBJ1-1 TRBV6-5
CASSLRDRGFYEQYF TGTGCCAGCAGTCTCCGGGACAGGGGGTTCTACGAGCAGTACTTC TRBD1 NA TRBJ2-7 TRBV6-6
CASSSTQQGALGVTEAFF TGCGCCAGCAGCTCCACCCAACAGGGGGCATTAGGGGTCACTGAAGCTTTCTTT TRBD1 NA TRBJ1-1 TRBV5-1
CSGTNLAGSYNEQFF TGCAGCGGGACGAACCTAGCGGGGAGCTACAATGAGCAGTTCTTC TRBD2 NA TRBJ2-1 TRBV29-1
CASSSPGQGLNYEQYF TGTGCCAGCAGCTCCCCGGGGCAGGGGTTGAACTACGAGCAGTACTTC NA NA TRBJ2-7 TRBV5-4
CASSDQLAYEQYF TGTGCCAGCAGTGACCAACTAGCCTACGAGCAGTACTTC NA few TRBJ2-7 TRBV25-1
CASSVRWGLGNNAGELFF TGTGCCAGCAGCGTAAGGTGGGGGCTAGGAAACAACGCCGGGGAGCTGTTTTTT NA NA TRBJ2-2 TRBV9
CASSDSGGTDTQYF TGTGCCAGCAGTGACTCGGGAGGCACAGATACGCAGTATTTT NA NA TRBJ2-3 TRBV6-4
CASSYASGPLYEQYF TGTGCCAGCAGTTACGCTAGCGGGCCTCTCTACGAGCAGTACTTC TRBD2 NA TRBJ2-7 TRBV11-2
CASSQETQISGEQYF TGTGCCAGCAGCCAAGAAACCCAGATTTCTGGTGAGCAGTACTTC NA NA TRBJ2-7 TRBV4-2
CASHAGSSGNTIYF TGTGCCAGCCACGCGGGCAGTTCTGGAAACACCATATATTTT NA NA TRBJ1-3 TRBV2
CASSFFSGVEYEQYF TGTGCCAGCAGTTTTTTTAGCGGGGTAGAATACGAGCAGTACTTC TRBD2 NA TRBJ2-7 TRBV27
CASSLSSSGAFF TGTGCCAGCAGCTTGTCGTCGAGTGGAGCTTTCTTT NA NA TRBJ1-1 TRBV13
CSVAFGLDGEQFF TGCAGCGTCGCGTTTGGACTAGATGGTGAGCAGTTCTTC TRBD2 NA TRBJ2-1 TRBV29-1
CSVGDWGNEQFF TGCAGCGTCGGGGACTGGGGCAATGAGCAGTTCTTC NA NA TRBJ2-1 TRBV29-1
CASSYAPGDEQYF TGTGCCAGCAGTTACGCCCCGGGTGACGAGCAGTACTTC NA NA TRBJ2-7 TRBV6-6
CASSSAGDEQYF TGTGCCAGCAGCTCAGCGGGAGACGAGCAGTACTTC TRBD2 NA TRBJ2-7 TRBV7-6
CASSLILTSGSYEQYF TGTGCCAGCAGCTTAATTCTGACTAGCGGGAGCTACGAGCAGTACTTC TRBD2 NA TRBJ2-7 TRBV7-8